These T cell receptor beta chains were read from a single sample in a study of cytomegalovirus exposure and HLA in healthy donors. The table came from immunoSEQ multiplex PCR; TCRdb's copy has only in-frame clones and leaves some out. The repertoire holds roughly 49,000 clones, with about three quarters as singletons. The specimen was PBMCs. These receptors all come from a woman aged 40 to 50 in good health and CMV-seropositive. Both conserved end residues are part of each CDR3. Not all rows give a size; the values are once, few, many and, for expanded clones, a class.

clone_size	v_call	cdr3_aa
-	TRBV7-9	CASSLAGSTNEKLFF
-	TRBV7-2	CASSLYGDSNQPQHF
-	TRBV30	CASQEEKLFF
-	TRBV5-1	CASSLSWRSGEAFF
few	TRBV27	CASSRTPDSYNEQFF
-	TRBV29-1	CSVEPLLSGGGGQYF
-	TRBV7-9	CASSLENYEAFF
-	TRBV5-6	CASSLLNTEAFF
-	TRBV2	CASRAGLSGGTQYF
-	TRBV29-1	CSVEGHNEQYF
-	TRBV6-1	CASSSQGNQPQHF
-	TRBV27	CASSLGTGNYGYTF
-	TRBV15	CATSRETGRAQPQHF
-	TRBV12-5	CASGRDSGRTDTQYF
-	TRBV4-2	CASSQDQGGTGELFF
-	TRBV5-6	CATPQGRRNQPQHF
-	TRBV15	CATSGTMTYTF
-	TRBV7-9	CASSSLDSSPLHF
-	TRBV7-2	CASSSRLAGGGEQYF
-	TRBV2	CASFSGTADGEQFF
-	TRBV7-2	CASSLSGGHIYEQYF
-	TRBV7-9	CASSSGHKETQYF
-	TRBV5-4	CASSPDGGWGNTDTQYF
-	TRBV11-2	CASTSLFSPGVNTEAFF